This T cell receptor (beta chain) originates from a study of OX40 agonist ivuxolimab in advanced cancers. Study-level information: With ivuxolimab, an agonistic anti-OX40 (CD134) antibody, patients were treated. Those enrolled were 82.7% male, with a mean age of roughly 62 years and ages from 23 to 79.

Libraries were prepared by immunoSEQ multiplex PCR; TCRdb keeps only in-frame clonotypes and omits some of them. This sample has 35,000 to 40,000 clones, with around 83% found just once. The CDR3 runs 16 residues. The trim removed 5 bases at V and 1 base at J, leaving 10 bases unmatched. The V gene's germline CDR1 is SGHTA and CDR2 FQGTGA. The sequences come from CD4+ or CD8+ T cells sorted from blood, collected in a trial of the OX40 agonist ivuxolimab. The receptor was isolated from an adult with an advanced solid tumor such as melanoma, head and neck, liver or kidney cancer. The chain joins TRBV7-3 to TRBJ2-7, with TRBD1 matching over 8 bases. The CDR3 protein is CASSRTDRERSYEQYF. The CDR3 DNA reads TGTGCCAGCAGCCGTACGGACAGGGAGAGGTCCTACGAGCAGTACTTC. The whole variable domain, remainder taken from reference TRBV7-3 and TRBJ2-7, is GAGVSQTPSNKVTEKGKYVELRCDPISGHTALYWYRQSLGQGPEFLIYFQGTGAADDSGLPNDRFFAVRPEGSVSTLKIQRTERGDSAVYLCASSRTDRERSYEQYFGPGTRLTVT.